One sample yielded the 16 T cell receptor beta chains listed below, sequenced in a study of blood T cell repertoires in COVID-19. Some clones are missing from TCRdb's copy, which holds only in-frame ones; the method was immunoSEQ multiplex PCR. The sample records 200,000 to 300,000 clones, 86% being singletons. The source material was peripheral blood. Every receptor here comes from a man aged 35-49 years who had recovered from COVID-19.

The chain has TRBV24-1 and TRBJ1-2; no reliable D call. Germline CDR1 and CDR2: KGHDR and SFDVKD. V lost 1 base to trimming and J lost 8 bases, with 13 bases between them. The CDR3 is made up of 14 amino acids. The CDR3, as DNA: TGTGCCACCAGTGATTTCTCAGGATCCCGGGGCTACACCTTC. Residues: CATSDFSGSRGYTF.

Here the CDR3 reads CASSRQPISGNTIYF. As DNA, the CDR3 is TGTGCCAGCAGCAGACAGCCCATCTCTGGAAACACCATATATTTT. V usage is TRBV27 and J usage is TRBJ1-3; tentative D call: TRBD1 (5 bases). Germline assignment: CDR1 MNHEY and CDR2 SMNVEV (reference sequence). V shed 6 bases and J shed 0 bases, with 12 bases lying between them. The CDR3 consists of 15 residues.

V usage is TRBV9 and J usage is TRBJ2-1, with D tentatively TRBD2 (6 bases). This CDR3 has 13 amino acids. CDR1 SGDLS and CDR2 YYNGEE come from the germline V gene. V was pared by 3 bases and J by 10 bases, with 14 bases between. The CDR3, as DNA: TGTGCCAGCAGCGCCGGGACTCCTCTCGAGCAGTTCTTC. Amino acids: CASSAGTPLEQFF.

The rearrangement uses TRBV4-3 and TRBJ2-7; 12 positions agree with TRBD1. The CDR3 length is 21 residues. Looked up from germline, CDR1 is LGHNA and CDR2 is YSLEER. J was trimmed by 0 bases and V by 0 bases; bases with no gene match: 15. The CDR3 is CASSQDLGGTGGIRSSYEQYF. The CDR3 DNA follows: TGCGCCAGCAGCCAAGATCTAGGCGGGACAGGGGGCATTCGAAGCTCCTACGAGCAGTACTTC.

The J gene is TRBJ2-1, the V gene TRBV4-3, with 7 bases fitting TRBD1. CDR1 and CDR2 from the germline V gene are LGHNA and YSLEER. Losses at the gene ends were 2 bases for V and 7 bases for J; bases not matched to a gene: 2. There are 13 residues in the CDR3. The CDR3 protein is CASSQKGANEQFF. The CDR3 DNA reads as TGCGCCAGCAGCCAAAAGGGGGCGAATGAGCAGTTCTTC.

V usage is TRBV10-2 and J usage is TRBJ2-2, with 8 bases matching TRBD2. V lost 6 bases to trimming and J lost 3 bases; unmatched junction nucleotides: 9. The CDR3 runs to 16 residues. Germline CDR1 reads WSHSY; CDR2 reads SAAADI. The CDR3 spells CASRDPGGHYTGELFF. The DNA for the CDR3 is TGCGCCAGCAGGGATCCGGGAGGGCACTACACCGGGGAGCTGTTTTTT.

The rearrangement uses TRBV9 and TRBJ2-1; D possibly corresponds to TRBD1 (7 bases). The germline CDR1 and CDR2 sequences are SGDLS and YYNGEE. V was cut by 2 bases and J by 8 bases, with 11 bases left in between. CDR3 length: 13 amino acids. The CDR3 is CASSVGRGDEQFF. The CDR3 nucleotides read TGTGCCAGCAGCGTTGGCAGGGGGGATGAGCAGTTCTTC.

The genes are TRBV11-2 and TRBJ1-5; unclear D gene. Trimming pared 3 bases from V and 4 bases from J, leaving 7 bases between. This CDR3 contains 13 residues. CDR1 and CDR2 from the germline V gene are SGHAT and FQNNGV. As DNA, the CDR3 is TGTGCCAGCAGCTTCGGGGTAAATCAGCCCCAGCATTTT. It is translated as CASSFGVNQPQHF.

The CDR3 coding sequence is TGTGCCAGCAGCCGACTAGCGGGGGGGCTGGATACGCAGTATTTT. Amino acids: CASSRLAGGLDTQYF. This chain uses TRBV11-3 with TRBJ2-3; 14 bases align to TRBD2. Trimming took 5 bases from V and 6 from J; bases not matched to a gene: 4. CDR1 SGHNT and CDR2 YENEEA come from the germline V gene. The CDR3 loop spans 15 amino acids.

The V call is TRBV3-1 (or the pseudogene TRBV3-2), the J call TRBJ2-7; a weak D match, TRBD2 (5 bases). The germline gives CDR1 LGHDT, CDR2 YNNKEL (reference sequence). This CDR3 has 16 residues. V was cut by 0 bases and J by 3 bases, with 15 bases left in between. The CDR3 sequence is CASSQDGSVESYEQYF. In DNA, the CDR3 is TGTGCCAGCAGCCAAGATGGGAGCGTTGAAAGCTACGAGCAGTACTTC.

This clone has just one count. The V call is TRBV7-8, the J call TRBJ2-6, with 7 bases identical to TRBD1. After removal of 6 bases from V and 9 bases from J, the junction contained 8 bases not matched to a gene. There are 14 residues in the CDR3. Germline V gene data show CDR1 as SGHVS and CDR2 as FQNEAQ. The CDR3 DNA is TGTGCCAGCAGACCCGACAGGGTCCTCAACGTCCTGACTTTC. Translated: CASRPDRVLNVLTF.

The chain joins TRBV6-5 to TRBJ2-1, with a tentative D call TRBD1 (5 bases). V lost 4 bases and J 7 bases, leaving 8 bases between the germline ends. The CDR3 spans 12 residues. Germline V gene data show CDR1 as MNHEY and CDR2 as SVGAGI. The CDR3 spells CASSWSGNEQFF. The CDR3, as DNA: TGTGCCAGCAGTTGGTCAGGGAATGAGCAGTTCTTC.

The V and J genes are TRBV11-2 and TRBJ2-3; 10 nucleotides align to TRBD2. The V segment lost 1 base and the J segment 4 bases; nucleotides outside the gene matches: 8. The germline V gene encodes CDR1 SGHAT and CDR2 FQNNGV. The CDR3 covers 17 residues. Written as DNA, the CDR3 is TGTGCCAGCAGCTTAGTGAGCGGGAGGGCCCTCGCAGATACGCAGTATTTT. The encoded protein is CASSLVSGRALADTQYF.

V gene TRBV25-1 combines with J gene TRBJ2-3; TRBD2 might be the D (6 bases). The CDR3 extends over 13 amino acids. The germline V gene encodes CDR1 MGHDK and CDR2 SYGVNS. The ends were cut back, 6 bases at V and 6 bases at J, with 13 bases in the middle. For the CDR3, the DNA is TGTGCCAGCAGAAGGGACTTCACGGATACGCAGTATTTT. Translation gives CASRRDFTDTQYF.

The chain couples TRBV11-2 to TRBJ2-5; 8 nucleotides align to TRBD2. The CDR3 totals 15 residues. The trim removed 1 base at V and 5 bases at J, leaving 6 bases unmatched. CDR1 is SGHAT, CDR2 FQNNGV, per germline. The CDR3 region is CASSLAGGVLETQYF. The CDR3 region has the DNA TGTGCCAGCAGCTTAGCCGGGGGGGTATTGGAGACCCAGTACTTC.

The rearrangement links TRBV2 to TRBJ2-1, with D tentatively TRBD1 (5 bases). This CDR3 is 11 amino acids long. Looked up from germline, CDR1 is SNHLY and CDR2 is FYNNEI. Between the trimmed V and J ends, which lost 7 bases and 10 bases, there was a span of 11 bases. The CDR3 nucleotides are TGTGCCAGCACCAGTGGGGCCGAGCAGTTCTTC. Encoded protein: CASTSGAEQFF.